The TCR beta chain under discussion was sequenced for a study of T cells of healthy individuals (dated by TCRdb to between 2017 and 2018). Library preparation was by 5' RACE. Data came from an Illumina MiSeq. TCRdb itself trimmed the public reads at Q25 with fastp, ran MiXCR and retained productive beta chains. Identical CDR3 protein sequences are pooled into one entry, listed with their most common genes and DNA. In this sample the table shows about 60,000 distinct CDR3 sequences, around 15% of which occur a single time. Jointly, the top ten make up about 4.7% of the sample. V loses 10 bases of germline sequence and J loses 2 bases, and the interval between the two ends is 12 bases. Including cysteine and phenylalanine, the CDR3 has 12 amino acids. CDR3 DNA only is kept here, 36 bases in frame from base 1. CDR1 and CDR2, per the germline V gene, are MNHEY and SVGEGT. Points on this clonotype: Its antigen specificity is not known. No base quality information exists; no much larger clone differs at one position.

This receptor was obtained from a human donor in good health. The chain couples TRBV6-2 or TRBV6-3 to TRBJ2-7, with no confidently assigned D gene. The CDR3 region: CATQMNTYEQYF. The DNA is TGTGCCACCCAGATGAACACCTACGAGCAGTACTTC.